This is a list of T cell receptor beta chains from one sample in a study of cytomegalovirus exposure and HLA in healthy donors. Here immunoSEQ multiplex PCR was the method, and the copy in TCRdb shows in-frame clones only, minus some. The table shows about 120,000 clones, with roughly 80% occurring only once. Sequencing was performed on PBMCs. The origin of the receptors is a man under 40 in good health and CMV-seropositive. The CDR3 runs from the conserved cysteine through the conserved F or W. Fields, in order: clone size, CDR3 length, J gene, V gene, D gene, CDR3 DNA, CDR3 protein. The D gene is left open where the match is weak. Clone size is stated in some rows and not others, as once, few, many or a class when expanded.

>.|13|TRBJ1-5|TRBV5-6|.
TGTGCCAGCAGCTTGGGTCTAAATCAGCCCCAGCATTTT
CASSLGLNQPQHF
>.|15|TRBJ1-1|TRBV6-6|TRBD1
TGTGCCAGCAGTGACCGGCCAGGGGGCAATACTGAAGCTTTCTTT
CASSDRPGGNTEAFF
>.|14|TRBJ2-3|TRBV19|TRBD1
TGTGCCAGTAGTAAGACAGGGGGCGCAGATACGCAGTATTTT
CASSKTGGADTQYF
>.|16|TRBJ1-2|TRBV9|.
TGTGCCAGCAGCGTAGGTAGCCAAGTTGCTAACTATGGCTACACCTTC
CASSVGSQVANYGYTF
>once|15|TRBJ2-7|TRBV29-1|TRBD2
TGCAGCGTTGAAGGACTAGCGGGGGAGCGACGGGAGCAGTACTTC
CSVEGLAGERREQYF
>.|13|TRBJ2-1|TRBV28|.
TGTGCCAGCAGTTCCTCTCCTTACAATGAGCAGTTCTTC
CASSSSPYNEQFF
>.|15|TRBJ2-1|TRBV11-3|.
TGTGCCAGCAGCTTAGGCGGGGGCCCCTACAATGAGCAGTTCTTC
CASSLGGGPYNEQFF
>.|16|TRBJ2-5|TRBV12-5|.
TGTGCTAGTGGTTTGGTCCTAGACAGGACCCAAGAGACCCAGTACTTC
CASGLVLDRTQETQYF
>.|16|TRBJ2-2|TRBV9|.
TGTGCCAGCAGCGTGGCAGGGAACTTCGGCACCGGGGAGCTGTTTTTT
CASSVAGNFGTGELFF
>once|16|TRBJ1-4|TRBV28|TRBD1
TGTGCCAGCAGTACCCACAGGGGGGCCGCCGGGGAAAAACTGTTTTTT
CASSTHRGAAGEKLFF
>.|14|TRBJ2-7|TRBV11-2|.
TGTGCCAGCAGCCTAACAGGGTCTGCCTACGAGCAGTACTTC
CASSLTGSAYEQYF
>.|13|TRBJ2-5|TRBV27|.
TGTGCCAGCACTACAGGGTACGGAGAGACCCAGTACTTC
CASTTGYGETQYF
>.|11|TRBJ2-7|TRBV27|.
TGTGCCAGCAGTTTTAGCTACGAGCAGTACTTC
CASSFSYEQYF
>.|14|TRBJ2-7|TRBV29-1|TRBD1
TGCAGCGTTGTAAGCCAGGGGGCTGGATACGAGCAGTACTTC
CSVVSQGAGYEQYF
>.|13|TRBJ2-7|TRBV19|.
TGTGCCAGTAGTATCCAACGGGAGTACGAGCAGTACTTC
CASSIQREYEQYF
>few|14|TRBJ2-7|TRBV9|TRBD2
TGTGCCAGCAGCGTAACCGGGGGGTCCTACGAGCAGTACTTC
CASSVTGGSYEQYF
>.|15|TRBJ2-7|TRBV2|TRBD2
TGTGCCAGCAGTGGGAGACTAGCGGGGGAATACGAGCAGTACTTC
CASSGRLAGEYEQYF
>few|11|TRBJ2-1|TRBV10-3|.
TGTGCCATCAGCACAGGTAATGAGCAGTTCTTC
CAISTGNEQFF
>.|14|TRBJ1-4|TRBV7-6|.
TGTGCCAGCAGCCGAGAGGGGGGGCATGAAAAACTGTTTTTT
CASSREGGHEKLFF
>.|13|TRBJ1-2|TRBV2|.
TGTGCCAGCGTAAAACGGGGGGCGAATGGCTACACCTTC
CASVKRGANGYTF
>.|12|TRBJ1-1|TRBV25-1|.
TGTGCCAGCAGTGGCGGGGCTCCTAGAGCTTTCTTT
CASSGGAPRAFF
>.|15|TRBJ1-1|TRBV13|.
TGTGCCAGCAGCCACCGTGGAGGCGGGAGGACTGAAGCTTTCTTT
CASSHRGGGRTEAFF
>few|17|TRBJ2-3|TRBV4-1|TRBD2
TGCGCCAGCAGCCCGCAATATATCGGACTAGCATCAGATACGCAGTATTTT
CASSPQYIGLASDTQYF